Presented here are 28 T cell receptor beta chains from one specimen sequenced in a study of CD8 T cells in ankylosing spondylitis. Study-wide points: Apparently characteristic of ankylosing spondylitis blood was a TCR beta motif (about eight highly homologous variants).

No antigen has been identified for these receptors. TCRdb analysed the 5' RACE reads with MiXCR anew, one entry per CDR3 protein. Of more than 500,000 distinct CDR3 sequences listed, about 5% are singletons. The sequenced sample consisted of blood, either unsorted or a sorted T cell fraction (not recorded which). The receptors were sampled from a male donor with ankylosing spondylitis.

This clonotype showed up many times. The chain joins TRBV12-3 or TRBV12-4 to TRBJ2-3; D gene ambiguous. The CDR3 is 16 amino acids. V lost 3 bases to trimming and J lost 4 bases, with 17 bases between them. This CDR3 reads CASSFPDRNGADTQYF. CDR3 DNA: TGTGCCAGCAGTTTCCCGGACCGGAATGGGGCAGATACGCAGTATTTT.

This clonotype has ten or more counts. This rearrangement joins TRBV5-6 to TRBJ1-4, with D hard to call. Germline loops: CDR1 SGHDT, CDR2 YYEEEE. The V end lost 1 base, the J end lost 5 bases, and 6 bases lay between the germline ends. This CDR3 contains 13 residues. This CDR3 reads CASSLYWNEKLFF. The CDR3 DNA reads as TGTGCCAGCAGCTTGTACTGGAATGAAAAACTGTTTTTT.

This clonotype was found many times. The rearrangement joins TRBV18 to TRBJ1-1; D perhaps matches TRBD1 (5 bases). The V gene's germline CDR1 is KGHSH and CDR2 LQKENI. The CDR3 contains 14 residues. The V end was cut by 3 bases, the J end by 3 bases, with 11 bases between. The CDR3 nucleotides read TGTGCCAGCTCACCGGGACCGAGGGACACTGAAGCTTTCTTT. Protein: CASSPGPRDTEAFF.

This clonotype came up a few times. The chain joins TRBV12-3 or TRBV12-4 to TRBJ2-7; 14 bases line up with TRBD2. The CDR3 is 17 residues long. The J segment lost 1 base and the V segment lost 3 bases, leaving 5 bases of the junction unmatched. The CDR3 DNA is TGTGCCAGCAGTTTGACTAGCGGGAGGGCCTCTTCCTACGAGCAGTACTTC. As protein: CASSLTSGRASSYEQYF.

V gene TRBV7-2 combines with J gene TRBJ1-2; tentative D call: TRBD1 (5 bases). This CDR3 spans 14 amino acids. Germline lookup yields CDR1 SGHTA and CDR2 FQGNSA. V lost 8 bases, J lost 8 bases, and 21 bases lay in between. In DNA form, the CDR3 reads TGTGCCAGCTCCCTTCTTGCGGGGCCTAAGGGCTACACCTTC. Amino acids: CASSLLAGPKGYTF. The full variable domain, in which reference TRBV7-2 and TRBJ1-2 provide the parts outside the CDR3, is GAGVSQSPSNKVTEKGKDVELRCDPISGHTALYWYRQSLGQGLEFLIYFQGNSAPDKSGLPSDRFSAERTGGSVSTLTIQRTQQEDSAVYLCASSLLAGPKGYTFGSGTRLTVV.

The table lists this clonotype with many counts. The CDR3 here is CASGLYQETQYF. In DNA form, the CDR3 reads TGTGCTAGTGGTTTGTACCAAGAGACCCAGTACTTC. This chain joins TRBV12-5 and TRBJ2-5, with D hard to call. The CDR3 covers 12 residues. The germline V gene encodes CDR1 LGHNT and CDR2 FRNRAP. V shed 2 bases and J shed 0 bases, with 1 base lying between them.

This clonotype has ten or more counts. The chain uses TRBV28 and TRBJ2-7; D may be TRBD2 (5 bases). Germline V gene lookup returns CDR1 MDHEN and CDR2 SYDVKM. The germline V and J ends were trimmed by 10 bases and 6 bases, with 22 bases remaining between them. This CDR3 has 14 residues. CDR3 residues: CATLRASGLLEQYF. The DNA for the CDR3 is TGTGCCACTCTTCGGGCTAGTGGACTTCTCGAGCAGTACTTC.

In its sample, this clonotype was seen many times. The chain couples TRBV29-1 to TRBJ1-2; 7 bases match TRBD1. Germline-derived CDR1 and CDR2 are SQVTM and ANQGSEA. V was clipped by 6 bases and J by 8 bases; unmatched bases: 9. CDR3 length: 12 residues. The CDR3 sequence is CSVPDRDGGYTF. For the CDR3, the DNA is TGCAGCGTCCCCGACAGGGACGGCGGCTACACCTTC.

This clonotype was detected ten times or more. The V call is TRBV18, the J call TRBJ2-7; a weak D match, TRBD1 (5 bases). The CDR3 length is 13 residues. The ends were cut back, 5 bases at V and 4 bases at J, with 12 bases in the middle. Germline CDR1 and CDR2: KGHSH and LQKENI. CDR3: CASSTQQEYEQYF. The CDR3 DNA sequence: TGTGCCAGCTCAACTCAACAGGAATACGAGCAGTACTTC.

This clonotype showed up many times. The V and J genes are TRBV4-3 and TRBJ2-1; 8 nucleotides agree with TRBD2. CDR1 and CDR2 (germline): LGHNA, YSLEER. The CDR3 has 16 amino acids. V shed 1 base, J shed 2 bases, and the junction held 4 bases outside the gene matches. CDR3 nucleotide sequence: TGCGCCAGCAGCCAAGGACTAGCGCCTACCTACAATGAGCAGTTCTTC. Translated: CASSQGLAPTYNEQFF.

This clonotype has a count of ten or more. This chain links TRBV27 with TRBJ1-1; no clear D gene. This CDR3 is 14 amino acids long. Deletions cut 2 bases from V and 10 bases from J, with 17 bases between. Germline loops: CDR1 MNHEY, CDR2 SMNVEV (reference sequence). The CDR3 DNA reads as TGTGCCAGCAGTTTAACCCCCCCGACCGGCCGAGCTTTCTTT. Its protein product is CASSLTPPTGRAFF.

This clonotype was seen at least ten times. The chain joins TRBV4-3 to TRBJ1-2; D not certain. Germline V gene data show CDR1 as LGHNA and CDR2 as YSLEER. This CDR3 is built from 16 residues. The V and J ends lost 0 bases and 2 bases respectively, with 13 bases between them. The CDR3 sequence is CASSQDSYVRNYGYTF. DNA of the CDR3: TGCGCCAGCAGCCAAGATTCTTATGTGCGAAACTATGGCTACACCTTC.

This clonotype was recorded many times. The V call is TRBV29-1, the J call TRBJ2-5; 7 bases are shared with TRBD2. J was trimmed by 5 bases and V by 4 bases; bases with no gene match: 7. The CDR3 length is 13 residues. Germline V CDR1 and CDR2: SQVTM, ANQGSEA. Here the CDR3 reads CSVGTRHSETQYF. The CDR3 DNA is TGCAGCGTTGGGACTAGACATTCGGAGACCCAGTACTTC.

Ten or more counts support this clonotype. J is TRBJ2-3 and V is TRBV10-3; TRBD1 is a possible D gene (5 bases). Trimming took off 4 bases at V and 4 bases at J, with 12 bases between the two ends. The CDR3 is made up of 14 amino acids. From germline, CDR1 is ENHRY and CDR2 SYGVKD. CDR3 in amino acids: CAISVLKGPDTQYF. CDR3 sequence (DNA): TGTGCCATCAGTGTTTTGAAGGGGCCAGATACGCAGTATTTT.

This rearrangement joins TRBV7-9 to TRBJ2-1, with 7 bases matching TRBD1. Germline V CDR1 and CDR2: SEHNR, FQNEAQ (reference sequence). The CDR3 covers 15 residues. Losses at the gene ends were 4 bases for V and 5 bases for J; bases not matched to a gene: 8. The CDR3 sequence is CASSSRTGTDNEQFF. CDR3 nucleotides: TGTGCCAGCAGCTCTCGGACCGGGACAGACAATGAGCAGTTCTTC.

In its sample, this clonotype was seen many times. The gene calls are TRBV4-3 and TRBJ2-1; TRBD2 might be the D (6 bases). From germline, CDR1 is LGHNA and CDR2 YSLEER. V was trimmed by 0 bases and J by 9 bases, leaving 21 bases between them. This CDR3 spans 17 amino acids. The CDR3 is CASSQDPGTYTSSEQFF. The DNA of the CDR3 is TGCGCCAGCAGCCAAGACCCCGGGACTTACACGTCAAGTGAGCAGTTCTTC.

This clonotype was recorded at least ten times. The chain has TRBV21-1 and TRBJ2-2; the table assigns TRBD1, which was not confirmed against the DNA. TRBV21-1 is a pseudogene segment. This CDR3 region has 13 residues. DNA for the CDR3: TGTGCCAGCAGCAAGGAGGGGGACGGGGAGCTGTTTTTT. Amino acids: CASSKEGDGELFF.

The J gene is TRBJ2-3, the V gene TRBV10-3; TRBD2 matches 8 bases. This CDR3 has 16 residues. Looked up from germline, CDR1 is ENHRY and CDR2 is SYGVKD. Unmatched junction bases numbered 4, after V lost 1 base and J lost 1 base. DNA for the CDR3: TGTGCCATCAGTGAGTTGGCGGGGGGACGCACAGATACGCAGTATTTT. Translating gives CAISELAGGRTDTQYF.

This clonotype was recorded at least ten times. This sequence joins TRBV6-1 and TRBJ2-1, with 7 bases matching TRBD1. CDR3 length equals 14 residues. CDR1 MNHNS and CDR2 SASEGT come from the germline V gene. Trimming at V came to 6 bases and at J to 1 base, leaving 3 bases not matched to a gene. CDR3 region: CASSDRASYNEQFF. The CDR3 DNA reads TGTGCCAGCAGCGACAGGGCTTCCTACAATGAGCAGTTCTTC.

This clonotype appeared many times. The rearrangement links TRBV7-2 to TRBJ2-2, with TRBD1 matching over 7 bases. Germline CDR1 is SGHTA and CDR2 is FQGNSA. The CDR3 contains 15 residues. Trimming at V came to 3 bases and at J to 6 bases, leaving 7 bases not matched to a gene. As DNA, the CDR3 is TGTGCCAGCAGCTTCCTAGGGGGCGGGTCCGGGGAGCTGTTTTTT. This gives the protein CASSFLGGGSGELFF.

In this sample, this clonotype turned up many times. The chain carries TRBV5-1 and TRBJ1-3, with a possible D match to TRBD1 (5 bases). V gave up 2 bases and J gave up 4 bases, with 10 bases separating them. Germline CDR1 and CDR2: SGHRS and YFSETQ. The CDR3 covers 14 residues. The CDR3 nucleotides are TGCGCCAGCAGCTTCATACCAGGGGGAAACACCATATATTTT. Protein: CASSFIPGGNTIYF. The whole variable domain, remainder taken from reference TRBV5-1 and TRBJ1-3, is KAGVTQTPRYLIKTRGQQVTLSCSPISGHRSVSWYQQTPGQGLQFLFEYFSETQRNKGNFPGRFSGRQFSNSRSEMNVSTLELGDSALYLCASSFIPGGNTIYFGEGSWLTVV.

Many counts were recorded for this clonotype. The chain couples TRBV5-1 to TRBJ1-3; D is undetermined. Per germline, CDR1 SGHRS and CDR2 YFSETQ. The CDR3 loop spans 16 amino acids. Trimming cost V 0 bases and J 0 bases, with 10 bases left between them. The CDR3 here is CASSLESGNSGNTIYF. CDR3 nucleotides: TGCGCCAGCAGCTTGGAAAGCGGGAACTCTGGAAACACCATATATTTT. The entire variable domain, with the rest obtained from reference TRBV5-1 and TRBJ1-3, is as follows: KAGVTQTPRYLIKTRGQQVTLSCSPISGHRSVSWYQQTPGQGLQFLFEYFSETQRNKGNFPGRFSGRQFSNSRSEMNVSTLELGDSALYLCASSLESGNSGNTIYFGEGSWLTVV.

This clonotype has a count of ten or more. The chain is built from TRBV5-1 and TRBJ1-2; TRBD1 agrees at 7 bases. V was pared by 1 base and J by 4 bases, with 10 bases of the junction left unmatched. Germline V lookup: CDR1 SGHRS, CDR2 YFSETQ. The CDR3 is 16 amino acids. CDR3 loop: CASSLIPDRVGYGYTF. CDR3 nucleotide sequence: TGCGCCAGCAGCTTGATCCCCGACAGGGTGGGCTATGGCTACACCTTC.

This chain links TRBV19 with TRBJ1-5, with TRBD1 as a possible D gene (5 bases). The germline CDR1 and CDR2 sequences are LNHDA and SQIVND (reference sequence). V was pared by 11 bases and J by 7 bases, with 9 bases between. The CDR3 extends over 10 amino acids. In nucleotides, the CDR3 is TGTGCCGCGGGGCGCCAGCCCCAGCATTTT. Translation: CAAGRQPQHF.

The sample holds many counts of this clonotype. The V call is TRBV7-2, the J call TRBJ2-1; possible D gene TRBD1, 5 bases. V was shortened by 5 bases and J by 8 bases, with 19 bases between the two germline ends. The CDR3 is 15 residues long. From germline, CDR1 is SGHTA and CDR2 FQGNSA. The CDR3 nucleotides are TGTGCCAGCAGCCAGGGCAGGGCCGTTGCTTATGAGCAGTTCTTC. Encoded protein: CASSQGRAVAYEQFF.

The J gene is TRBJ2-5, the V gene TRBV4-1; possible D gene TRBD2, 5 bases. Trimming took off 3 bases at V and 2 bases at J, with 13 bases between the two ends. The germline gives CDR1 MGHRA, CDR2 YSYEKL. The CDR3 has 15 amino acids. The CDR3 region is CASSHPSRGQETQYF. The CDR3 DNA reads TGCGCCAGCAGCCACCCGAGTCGGGGACAAGAGACCCAGTACTTC.

This clonotype has at least ten counts. The chain is built from TRBV12-3 or TRBV12-4 and TRBJ2-7; no clear D. There are 13 residues in the CDR3. V was pared by 2 bases and J by 5 bases, with 10 bases between. The CDR3 DNA follows: TGTGCCAGCAGTTTATCTCCCTCGCACGAGCAGTACTTC. The encoded protein is CASSLSPSHEQYF.

This clonotype has just a few counts. The rearrangement links TRBV27 to TRBJ2-4; D uncertain. The V end was cut by 4 bases, the J end by 6 bases, with 10 bases between. Germline V gene data show CDR1 as MNHEY and CDR2 as SMNVEV (reference sequence). CDR3 length equals 13 residues. The CDR3 loop reads CASSSPPGNIQYF. The CDR3 nucleotides are TGTGCCAGCAGTTCCCCCCCGGGAAACATTCAGTACTTC.